This T cell receptor beta chain is from a study of control samples from healthy donors and cancer patients. The V gene end was trimmed by 0 bases and the J gene end by 5 bases; junction bases not matched to a gene: 7. The CDR3 is 18 residues long. Germline CDR1 is LGHNA and CDR2 is YNFKEQ. Assay used: immunoSEQ multiplex PCR; TCRdb lists only in-frame clones, some missing. The data show about 120,000 clones, about 87% seen once. The clonotype was recovered from a young man in good health. The specimen sequenced was blood. The chain combines TRBV4-2 with TRBJ2-2, with TRBD2 matching over 12 bases. CDR3 loop: CASSQETSGGTTTGELFF. DNA of the CDR3: TGTGCCAGCAGCCAAGAGACTAGCGGGGGAACGACGACCGGGGAGCTGTTTTTT.